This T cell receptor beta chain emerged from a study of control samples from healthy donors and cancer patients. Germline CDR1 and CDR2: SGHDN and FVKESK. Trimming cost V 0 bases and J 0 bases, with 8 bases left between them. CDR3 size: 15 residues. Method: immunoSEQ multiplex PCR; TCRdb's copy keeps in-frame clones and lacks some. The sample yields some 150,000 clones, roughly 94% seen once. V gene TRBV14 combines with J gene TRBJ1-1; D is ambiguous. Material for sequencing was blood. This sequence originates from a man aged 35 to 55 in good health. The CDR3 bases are TGTGCCAGCAGCCAAGACTTAGGGTTGAACACTGAAGCTTTCTTT. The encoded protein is CASSQDLGLNTEAFF.